The table lists the clone carrying this T cell receptor beta chain with a few counts. This sample stems from a study of T cells in Graves' hyperthyroidism and ophthalmopathy. No progression to ophthalmopathy during 18 months of follow-up defined stable disease. Amplification targeted TCR beta CDR3 regions from RNA transcripts. First-round RT-PCR targeting the TCR CDR3 was performed with the HTBI primer set. TCRdb called the multiplex PCR reads again in MiXCR, with one record for every CDR3 protein. Of 470,000 or so distinct CDR3 sequences in the sample, around 20% are singletons; the top ten hold about 25%. V dropped 1 base and J dropped 9 bases, with 4 bases sitting between them. Germline V gene data show CDR1 as LGHNA and CDR2 as YNFKEQ. CDR3 size: 12 residues.

The sequenced sample was blood. This sequence joins TRBV4-2 and TRBJ1-6; D gene ambiguous. This TCR was recovered from a young man with Graves' hyperthyroidism. The CDR3 sequence is CASSQVGSPLHF. CDR3 DNA: TGTGCCAGCAGCCAAGTAGGTTCACCCCTCCACTTT.